The clone carrying this TCR beta chain has ten or more counts. Antigen specificity is unknown. Trimming shortened V by 2 bases and J by 5 bases, and 5 bases separated the two germline ends. The CDR3 totals 12 residues. The germline gives CDR1 SGHDT, CDR2 YYEEEE. The data were obtained in a study of identical twins. TCRdb analysed the 5' RACE reads with MiXCR anew, one entry per CDR3 protein. The sample has about 250,000 distinct CDR3 sequences, over 11% seen once; the top ten hold approximately 8.2%. Study-wide results and caveats: Out-of-frame alpha sequences shared by twins showed excess low generation probability.

Sequencing was done on a sample of memory (CD45RO+) T cells sorted from blood. This sequence joins TRBV5-6 and TRBJ2-1; a weak D match, TRBD1 (5 bases). This TCR derives from a woman under 30 in good health. The CDR3 DNA sequence: TGTGCCAGCAGCTTACAGGACAATGAGCAGTTCTTC. Protein: CASSLQDNEQFF.